This T cell receptor beta chain was obtained from a study of blood T cells in healthy people across ages. General observations from the study: While age rose, TCR beta diversity per million T cells dropped in a roughly linear way.

This clonotype showed up just a few times. Its antigen is undetermined. No fewer than 6 million PBMCs went into each sample. A second about 7 to 12 cycle PCR used barcoded and J-beta primers. The template-switch adaptor, which had 12 random nucleotides, put a tag on each cDNA molecule. TCRdb re-called the 5' RACE reads through MiXCR, storing one row per CDR3 protein. The repertoire holds roughly 1.5 million distinct CDR3 sequences, with 35% to 45% as singletons. V lost 0 bases and J 7 bases, leaving 14 bases between the germline ends. Germline CDR1 reads SGHRS; CDR2 reads YFSETQ. The CDR3 contains 14 residues.

The sequenced sample was blood. This rearrangement joins TRBV5-1 to TRBJ2-7; the D call may be TRBD1 or TRBD2 (5 bases each). This sequence was found in a woman in her late teens or twenties in good health. CDR3 DNA: TGCGCCAGCAGCTTGGGGGCAGTTGGGGGTGAGCAGTACTTC. Amino acid sequence: CASSLGAVGGEQYF.